This T cell receptor beta chain was sequenced for a study of shared clonotypes between healthy human individuals. As for the study in general: Every donor yielded three CD4 naive, three CD4 memory, two CD8 naive and one CD8 memory plate. Points from the study as a whole: Clonotypes that were shared across a handful of donors made up around 4.6% of naive CD4 clonotypes.

CDR3 length: 15 residues. V gave up 5 bases and J gave up 1 base; unmatched junction bases: 5. Per germline, CDR1 SGHRS and CDR2 YFSETQ. Comment on this clone: Its cognate antigen is unknown.

Libraries were prepared by immunoSEQ multiplex PCR; TCRdb keeps only in-frame clonotypes and omits some of them. The table has about 2.4 million clones, 93% seen once. Among the donors, all were Caucasian adults who lived in Nashville, Tennessee. The sample consisted of naive CD4+ T cells from PBMCs. Regarding subset: CD45RA+ positively selected. This receptor was identified in a man aged 18 to 30 in good health. Some clones in this sample may be carry-over from other donors' samples. V and J are TRBV5-1 and TRBJ1-1, with TRBD1 matching over 10 bases. The CDR3 reads CASRTGTGANTEAFF. The CDR3, as DNA: TGCGCCAGCAGAACCGGGACAGGGGCGAACACTGAAGCTTTCTTT. Using reference TRBV5-1 and TRBJ1-1 for the parts outside the CDR3, the full variable domain is KAGVTQTPRYLIKTRGQQVTLSCSPISGHRSVSWYQQTPGQGLQFLFEYFSETQRNKGNFPGRFSGRQFSNSRSEMNVSTLELGDSALYLCASRTGTGANTEAFFGQGTRLTVV.